This T cell receptor (beta chain) was obtained from a study of shared clonotypes between healthy human individuals (dated by TCRdb to between 2020 and 2021). At the level of the whole study: A few men and a couple of women, aged 18 to 49 years, made up the cohort. For each donor, CD4 naive and CD4 memory were each given three plates, CD8 naive was given two plates, and CD8 memory was given one plate. The study deeply sequenced blood TCR repertoires of about five healthy adults to estimate repertoire size and the extent of clonotype sharing between individuals. To increase sequencing depth and limit assay-specific biases, TCR repertoire library preparation and sequencing were carried out by different laboratories using diverse techniques. Per donor, leukapheresis produced somewhere between about 0.94 and 9.5 billion PBMCs. Beyond this particular receptor, the publication reports: Because the study included a small number of donors, the genetic and exposure-history diversity represented was limited. Rarefaction of sorted-subset datasets indicated incomplete sequencing despite the large sequencing depth. Naive subsets generally had larger estimated clonotype richness than memory subsets. Compared with non-shared clonotypes, clonotypes shared by all four sorted-subset donors had higher generation probabilities. Approximately 5% of naive CD4, 3.5% of naive CD8, roughly 2.4% of memory CD4, and less than 0.45% of memory CD8 clonotypes were shared across a few donors. Pairwise subsampling led to the expectation that sequencing depth would affect the degree of clonotype sharing among donors. Sampling was restricted to blood, and TCR repertoires in tissues likely differ from the TCR repertoires found in blood.

This clone was seen only once. The clone's antigen remains unknown. Within one base of it there is no much larger clone, and no base qualities were kept. CD8 naive samples were CD45RO-negative cells positively selected for CCR7, giving a CD45RA+CCR7+ population that excluded TemRA cells. The donors were healthy, HIV-negative adults who had no recently reported acute infections or vaccinations. Every donor was a Caucasian adult living in Nashville, Tennessee, USA. Blood was obtained by leukapheresis, after which PBMCs were separated by Ficoll-Histopaque density gradient centrifugation and cryopreserved in liquid nitrogen vapor phase. Purity and quantity of every magnetically sorted T cell population were checked by analytical flow cytometry. Each sorted fraction had its genomic DNA isolated and then quantified by UV absorbance on a Nanodrop 2000c. The junction carries 11 bases between V and J, which are trimmed by 3 bases and 0 bases respectively. Measured from the cysteine to the phenylalanine, the CDR3 is 15 residues long. The kept DNA is CDR3 alone, 45 bases in frame from the first base. CDR1 and CDR2 are drawn from the germline V gene: SGDLS, YYNGEE.

Using the deep immunoSEQ assay, multiplex PCR amplified TCR CDR3 regions from genomic DNA. For each cell subset, the extracted genomic DNA was distributed evenly across all wells of several immunoSEQ 96-well plates, and each plate served as one replicate. For sorted subsets, approximately 190 ng genomic DNA, equal to 25,000 to 35,000 T cell genomes, was loaded into each replicate PCR. Purified libraries were measured with a Qubit 3.0 fluorometer, size-checked on a Bioanalyzer 2100, and measured again with the KAPA Library Quantification kit. Each immunoSEQ 96-well plate was sequenced on its own single-read 150-cycle Illumina NextSeq 550 flow cell. Per the authors' processing: Because the immunoSEQ output held only junctional sequences and lacked quality scores, the filtering could not match the filtering applied to full-length reads. Sequences were annotated with PyIR, a Python wrapper for IgBLAST v1.9, using IMGT germline references to assign V/J genes and CDR3. Reads were filtered out if the reads had weak V/J assignments (E-value above 1e-6), no CDR3, stop codons, out-of-frame junctions, or ambiguous translated residues. V3J clonotypes were defined by identical inferred V gene, J gene, and CDR3 amino acid sequence. To compute the percentage overlap between repertoires, the number of shared unique clonotypes was divided by the size of the smaller repertoire. RTK rarefaction, the Chao1 estimator, and Recon v2.1 estimates of unobserved clonotypes were used to assess repertoire richness. Generation probabilities were computed with OLGA for all TCRbeta clonotypes obtained by the gDNA method from a few donors. TCRdb's version of the immuneACCESS table is confined to in-frame rearrangements and falls short of the full clone set. An unresolved V gene accounts for under half of the shortfall where checked; the remainder is of unknown origin. That table gives V, J and clone size, and the DNA gave D and trimming. In this sample the table shows around 1.9 million clones, just under 95% of which occur a single time. The top ten clones comprise about 1.6% of the sample.

The sequencing sample was made of naive CD8+ T cells from PBMCs. In light of the paper, this sample's cell subset or site label describes: CD45RA+CCR7+. This sequence was found in a man between 18 and 29 years old in good health. Some clones in this sample may be carry-over from other donors' samples. The chain is encoded by TRBV9 joined to TRBJ2-3; TRBD2 is a weak D gene call, 6 bases matching. The sequenced DNA is TGTGCCAGCAGCGAAGGGAGGCTTAGCACAGATACGCAGTATTTT. Its translation reads: CASSEGRLSTDTQYF.